Following are 9 T cell receptor beta chains from one sample sequenced in a study of cytomegalovirus exposure and HLA in healthy donors. The PCR had 60 Vbeta and 13 Jbeta primers. The repertoire was sequenced with immunoSEQ multiplex PCR; TCRdb's copy has only in-frame clones and lacks some. The repertoire holds about 89,000 clones, with roughly three fifths as singletons. The specimen sequenced was PBMCs. The receptors were gathered from a woman in her twenties or thirties in good health and CMV-seronegative.

This clone showed up just a few times. V and J are TRBV28 and TRBJ1-1, with D perhaps matching TRBD1 (5 bases). Between the trimmed V and J ends, which lost 4 bases and 0 bases, there was a span of 15 bases. Germline V lookup: CDR1 MDHEN, CDR2 SYDVKM. CDR3 length: 16 amino acids. The CDR3 sequence is CASSSPGLSMNTEAFF. Written as DNA, the CDR3 is TGTGCCAGCAGTTCACCGGGACTGAGCATGAACACTGAAGCTTTCTTT.

Only one count was recorded for this clone. The rearrangement uses TRBV2 and TRBJ2-2; D possibly corresponds to TRBD2 (6 bases). Germline V CDR1 and CDR2: SNHLY, FYNNEI. The ends were cut back, 11 bases at V and 1 base at J, with 14 bases in the middle. The CDR3 contains 14 residues. The chain's CDR3 is CAGTGTLNTGELFF. The DNA for the CDR3 is TGTGCCGGGACCGGGACTCTGAACACCGGGGAGCTGTTTTTT.

The V gene is TRBV27, the J gene TRBJ2-1; unclear D gene. This CDR3 is built from 13 residues. CDR1 is MNHEY, CDR2 SMNVEV, per germline (reference sequence). The V and J ends lost 4 bases and 6 bases respectively, with 10 bases between them. The CDR3, as DNA: TGTGCCAGCAGTTCCTTTGTTGTCAATGAGCAGTTCTTC. Translating it yields CASSSFVVNEQFF.

The chain joins TRBV6-5 to TRBJ2-4, with D perhaps matching TRBD1 (5 bases). The length of the CDR3 is 13 residues. Trimming removed 5 bases from V and 9 bases from J, with 14 bases in between. The germline gives CDR1 MNHEY, CDR2 SVGAGI. Here the CDR3 reads CASSERWQGIQYF. DNA of the CDR3: TGTGCCAGCAGTGAGAGGTGGCAGGGCATTCAGTACTTC.

The chain has TRBV30 and TRBJ1-3; 7 positions agree with TRBD1. The V segment lost 1 base and the J segment 0 bases; nucleotides outside the gene matches: 6. Germline V gene lookup returns CDR1 GTSNPN and CDR2 SVGIG (reference sequence). There are 16 residues in the CDR3. CDR3 sequence (DNA): TGTGCCTGGAGTGGGGACAGATTATTCTCTGGAAACACCATATATTTT. As protein: CAWSGDRLFSGNTIYF.

The rearrangement joins TRBV7-8 to TRBJ2-5; no firm D call. Germline loops: CDR1 SGHVS, CDR2 FQNEAQ. The germline V and J ends were trimmed by 3 bases and 5 bases, with 10 bases remaining between them. This CDR3 is 13 amino acids long. CDR3 DNA sequence: TGTGCCAGCAGCTTCTTCTCCCGGGAGACCCAGTACTTC. The encoded protein is CASSFFSRETQYF.

The chain carries TRBV6-1 and TRBJ2-1, with TRBD1 matching 8 bases. Germline lookup yields CDR1 MNHNS and CDR2 SASEGT. The V and J ends lost 10 bases and 6 bases, in that order; junction bases with no gene match: 2. This CDR3 has 11 amino acids. The CDR3 DNA sequence: TGTGCCACAGGACAGGGCAATGAGCAGTTCTTC. This encodes CATGQGNEQFF.

The V and J genes are TRBV7-3 and TRBJ1-2; 7 bases fit TRBD1. Germline CDR1 SGHTA, CDR2 FQGTGA. J lost 5 bases, V lost 5 bases, and 11 bases had no gene match. The CDR3 runs 15 residues. The DNA for the CDR3 is TGTGCCAGCAGCCACGACCCGACAGGGACTTATGGCTACACCTTC. Protein sequence: CASSHDPTGTYGYTF. Full variable domain (remainder filled in from reference TRBV7-3 and TRBJ1-2): GAGVSQTPSNKVTEKGKYVELRCDPISGHTALYWYRQSLGQGPEFLIYFQGTGAADDSGLPNDRFFAVRPEGSVSTLKIQRTERGDSAVYLCASSHDPTGTYGYTFGSGTRLTVV.

The gene calls are TRBV6-1 and TRBJ1-1, with 10 bases aligning to TRBD1. The ends lost 6 bases at V and 1 base at J; junction bases unmatched: 5. Germline-derived CDR1 and CDR2 are MNHNS and SASEGT. The CDR3 consists of 15 residues. The chain's CDR3 is CASRRQGAKNTEAFF. CDR3 DNA sequence: TGTGCCAGCAGGCGACAGGGGGCGAAGAACACTGAAGCTTTCTTT.